This T cell receptor (beta chain) was sequenced during a study of blood T cell repertoires in COVID-19. About the research overall: Donors in the United States, Italy and Spain gave samples during acute or convalescent COVID-19. The cDNA or gDNA used as material had been derived from T cells, B-cell-depleted T cells, or PBMCs.

As originally analysed: Estimated nucleated cell counts came from reference gene primer amplification. Libraries were prepared by immunoSEQ multiplex PCR; TCRdb keeps only in-frame clonotypes and omits some of them. V and J calls and clone size are given by that table; D and trimming were obtained from the DNA. The table lists about 160,000 clones, over 80% of them singletons. This CDR3 is built from 19 residues. CDR1 and CDR2 from the germline V gene are LGHDT and YNNKEL (reference sequence). The V end was cut by 4 bases, the J end by 7 bases, with 26 bases between. Sequenced input: peripheral blood. The chain couples TRBV3-1 (or the pseudogene TRBV3-2) to TRBJ1-6, with D maybe TRBD1 (5 bases). The sequence came from a woman aged 60-75 years who had recovered from COVID-19. This CDR3 reads CASSRDSFTDTLLNSPLHF. DNA for the CDR3: TGTGCCAGCAGCCGAGACAGTTTTACGGACACGCTCTTAAATTCACCCCTCCACTTT.